Below, 10 T cell receptor beta chains from the same sample are listed, as sequenced in a study of T-cell reconstitution after alpha-beta-depleted transplantation in children (dated by TCRdb to about 2016). The library was obtained by PCR. Sequencing took place on an Illumina HiSeq 2500. To normalize quantification of the TCRbeta repertoire, the TCR libraries were built with molecular barcoding that relied on unique molecular identifiers. TCRdb reprocessed the public reads (quality trimming at Q25 with fastp, clone calling with MiXCR) and kept in-frame beta chains. One record per CDR3 amino acid sequence lists the most common genes and DNA. The sample contains approximately 230,000 distinct CDR3 sequences, roughly a quarter of them found a single time. Together, the top ten hold about 4.8% of the sample. The treatment or condition label of this sample denotes: allogeneic hematopoietic cell transplantation with graft depleted of TCRalphabeta T cells and CD19 B cells.

This sample comprised PBMCs, mostly from graft donor cells, obtained 360 days after TCRalphabeta/CD19-depleted stem cell transplant. These receptors all come from a female patient aged 2-9 years who had a stem cell transplant for congenital amegakaryocytic thrombocytopenia, so the T cells may come from the graft donor.

The chain uses TRBV4-3 and TRBJ2-7; 7 nucleotides agree with TRBD2. V lost 2 bases to trimming and J lost 9 bases; unmatched junction nucleotides: 16. The CDR3 consists of 16 residues. The germline CDR1 and CDR2 sequences are LGHNA and YSLEER. The chain's CDR3 is CASSQKILAKSGGQYF. The CDR3 nucleotides read TGCGCCAGCAGCCAAAAAATACTAGCGAAAAGCGGCGGGCAGTACTTC.

The chain uses TRBV7-2 and TRBJ2-1; TRBD1 aligns across 8 bases. Trimming at V came to 5 bases and at J to 1 base, leaving 4 bases not matched to a gene. Germline V gene lookup returns CDR1 SGHTA and CDR2 FQGNSA. This CDR3 region has 15 residues. CDR3 bases: TGTGCCAGCAGCGCTGACAGGGGTTCCTACAATGAGCAGTTCTTC. This encodes CASSADRGSYNEQFF. Complete variable domain (other parts from reference TRBV7-2 and TRBJ2-1): GAGVSQSPSNKVTEKGKDVELRCDPISGHTALYWYRQSLGQGLEFLIYFQGNSAPDKSGLPSDRFSAERTGGSVSTLTIQRTQQEDSAVYLCASSADRGSYNEQFFGPGTRLTVL.

This clonotype came up a few times. The chain links TRBV5-5 to TRBJ1-1; the D is unclear. Trimming took 4 bases from V and 8 from J, leaving 15 bases between them. This CDR3 comprises 13 residues. Looked up from germline, CDR1 is SGHKS and CDR2 is YYEKEE (reference sequence). The CDR3 is CASSTMKGREAFF. The DNA of the CDR3 is TGTGCCAGCAGCACTATGAAAGGCCGAGAAGCTTTCTTT.

Concerning this clonotype: The CDR3 does not end in the conserved phenylalanine or tryptophan, so this is likely a read error. This rearrangement joins TRBV12-3 or TRBV12-4 to TRBJ1-4, with a tentative D call TRBD1 (6 bases). CDR3 size: 15 residues. V was pared by 4 bases and J by 8 bases, with 17 bases between. As DNA, the CDR3 is TGTGCCAGCAGTTCCACACAGGGATCCAAGGAAAAACTGTTTTAT. Translation: CASSSTQGSKEKLFY.

J is TRBJ2-2 and V is TRBV7-2, with D possibly TRBD1 on 6 matching bases. V lost 3 bases to trimming and J lost 6 bases, with 17 bases between them. Germline values: CDR1 SGHTA, CDR2 FQGNSA. This CDR3 contains 16 residues. CDR3 bases: TGTGCCAGCAGCTTCGGTTGGGCAGGGGTGGCCGGGGAGCTGTTTTTT. Its protein product is CASSFGWAGVAGELFF.

This clonotype was counted between two and nine times. The V gene is TRBV21-1, the J gene TRBJ2-2; the table's D call of TRBD2 was not tested on the DNA. TRBV21-1 is listed as a pseudogene. CDR3 length: 14 amino acids. The CDR3 DNA sequence: TGTGCCAGCAGCAAGCGGGAGGGCCACGGGGAGCTGTTTTTT. Translating gives CASSKREGHGELFF.

This clonotype was seen only a few times. CDR3 in amino acids: CASSLTGGIYNEQFF. CDR3 bases: TGTGCCAGCAGCTTAACAGGGGGCATTTACAATGAGCAGTTCTTC. This chain uses TRBV11-2 with TRBJ2-1; TRBD1 agrees at 9 bases. The CDR3 contains 15 residues. The germline V gene encodes CDR1 SGHAT and CDR2 FQNNGV. J gave up 4 bases and V 2 bases, and 3 bases lay outside the gene matches.

This clonotype was seen only a few times. This chain connects TRBV20-1 to TRBJ2-7; 11 bases are shared with TRBD2. Trimming at V came to 6 bases and at J to 1 base, leaving 5 bases not matched to a gene. Germline CDR1 reads DFQATT; CDR2 reads SNEGSKA (reference sequence). The CDR3 has 14 amino acids. The CDR3 sequence is CSARTSGWSYEQYF. CDR3 DNA: TGCAGTGCCAGGACTAGCGGGTGGTCCTACGAGCAGTACTTC.

This chain uses TRBV10-3 with TRBJ1-2; the D gene is possibly TRBD1 (6 bases). The CDR3 is made up of 17 amino acids. CDR1 ENHRY and CDR2 SYGVKD come from the germline V gene. V lost 1 base, J lost 1 base, and 16 bases lay in between. In nucleotides, the CDR3 is TGTGCCATCAGTGAGTGGCGGGAAAAGGGGGTTAACTATGGCTACACCTTC. Translation gives CAISEWREKGVNYGYTF.

The rearrangement joins TRBV6-1 to TRBJ2-7, with D uncertain. The length of the CDR3 is 13 residues. The ends were cut back, 5 bases at V and 4 bases at J, with 12 bases in the middle. CDR1 is MNHNS, CDR2 SASEGT, per germline. The CDR3 DNA is TGTGCCAGCAGTACACCCCCGGTGTACGAGCAGTACTTC. As protein: CASSTPPVYEQYF.